This T cell receptor (beta chain) derives from a study of T cell responses to AZD1222 COVID-19 vaccine. Study-wide findings and caveats: Donors, mostly white British, included more females; clonal diversity was possibly underestimated. No repertoire was sampled before or during the peak T cell response, only after it.

CDR3 length equals 14 residues. V lost 4 bases to trimming and J lost 8 bases; unmatched junction nucleotides: 9. CDR1 and CDR2 (germline): GTSNPN, SVGIG (reference sequence). Generated by immunoSEQ multiplex PCR, the TCRdb table keeps only in-frame clones and is missing some. The sample shows about 150,000 clones, around 90% of them seen only once. A remark on this clone: As yet, its antigen is unknown.

The material sequenced was peripheral blood, taken 28 days after the second AZD1222 dose. The origin of this receptor is an adult who received the AZD1222 COVID-19 vaccine. The J gene is TRBJ1-4, the V gene TRBV30; 8 positions agree with TRBD1. Written as DNA, the CDR3 is TGTGCCTGGACCCAACAGGGGGGGAGCGAAAAACTGTTTTTT. Residues: CAWTQQGGSEKLFF. The full variable domain, in which reference TRBV30 and TRBJ1-4 provide the parts outside the CDR3, is SQTIHQWPATLVQPVGSPLSLECTVEGTSNPNLYWYRQAAGRGLQLLFYSVGIGQISSEVPQNLSASRPQDRQFILSSKKLLLSDSGFYLCAWTQQGGSEKLFFGSGTQLSVL.